This T cell receptor beta chain comes out of a study of sequential checkpoint blockade in melanoma. The wider study: Patients were randomized 1:1 to nivolumab-then-ipilimumab or ipilimumab-then-nivolumab first-line. Both treatment sequences were followed by maintenance nivolumab.

This CDR3 region has 15 residues. Germline-derived CDR1 and CDR2 are MNHGY and SAAAGT. Trimming cost V 4 bases and J 3 bases; bases outside gene matches: 4. This clone is medium-sized (0.01 to 0.1%) within its sample. What it binds is not known. Treatment indicated: randomized to nivolumab then ipilimumab (arm A) or the reverse (arm B). Assay used: immunoSEQ multiplex PCR; TCRdb lists only in-frame clones, some missing. The data hold roughly 1,500 clones, with about 23% observed a single time. Study conclusions and caveats: Rising tumor T-cell fraction and clonality meant about 30 times likelier benefit.

The sequence was obtained from a human donor with melanoma. The gene calls are TRBV6-8 and TRBJ2-5; 11 bases match TRBD2. The sequences come from tumor tissue (inferred from file names), collected from a patient given nivolumab and ipilimumab in sequence. As DNA, the CDR3 is TGTGCCAGCAGTTTCCCGACTAGCGGGGAAGAGACCCAGTACTTC. Protein sequence: CASSFPTSGEETQYF.